This T cell receptor beta chain came from a study of T cell responses to AZD1222 COVID-19 vaccine. This CDR3 region has 16 residues. Germline loops: CDR1 SGHVS, CDR2 FQNEAQ. Trimming left V 0 bases short and J 4 bases short, with 15 bases between. General study points: Donors were chiefly white British, with a greater number of females, and clonal diversity was perhaps underestimated.

TCRdb's table, derived via immunoSEQ multiplex PCR, lists solely in-frame clones and lacks some. Counted here are around 46,000 clones, roughly 90% occurring once; the ten biggest clones make up approximately 5%. Note on this clone: Its antigen is still unknown.

Sequenced material: peripheral blood, taken 28 days after the second AZD1222 dose. This receptor was identified in an adult who received the AZD1222 COVID-19 vaccine. J is TRBJ1-1 and V is TRBV7-8; a weak D match, TRBD1 (5 bases). The CDR3 nucleotides are TGTGCCAGCAGCTTAGCCCTTGGGGGAGGGAGCACTGAAGCTTTCTTT. Encoded protein: CASSLALGGGSTEAFF.